This record looks at one T cell receptor beta chain sequence and its context. The sample originates from a study of monozygotic twins with cystic fibrosis. Clones were sequenced by immunoSEQ multiplex PCR, and TCRdb holds only the in-frame ones, with some missing. This sample yields 25,000 to 35,000 clones, of which 70% to 90% are seen a single time; around 0.88% belongs to the top ten. Germline V gives CDR1 MNHEY, CDR2 SMNVEV (reference sequence). The CDR3 runs to 16 residues. V dropped 6 bases and J dropped 5 bases, with 23 bases sitting between them. Sequenced: blood. This clonotype originated in a girl aged 2-10 years with cystic fibrosis. The rearrangement uses TRBV27 and TRBJ2-7, with D perhaps given as TRBD1 or TRBD2 (6 bases each). Written as DNA, the CDR3 is TGTGCCAGCAGAAGGGGGGACCTCTTAGGATCCGACGAGCAGTACTTC. Its protein product is CASRRGDLLGSDEQYF.